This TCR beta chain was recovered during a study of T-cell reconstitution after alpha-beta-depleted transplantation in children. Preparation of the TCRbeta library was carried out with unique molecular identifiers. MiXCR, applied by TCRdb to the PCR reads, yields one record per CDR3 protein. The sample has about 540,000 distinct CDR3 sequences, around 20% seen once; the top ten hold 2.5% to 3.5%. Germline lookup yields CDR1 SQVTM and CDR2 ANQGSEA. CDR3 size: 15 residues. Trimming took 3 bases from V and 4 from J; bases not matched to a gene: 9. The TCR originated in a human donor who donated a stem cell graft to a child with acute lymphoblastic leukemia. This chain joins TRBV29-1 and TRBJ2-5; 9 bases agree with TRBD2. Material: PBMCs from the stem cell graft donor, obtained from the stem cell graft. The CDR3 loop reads CSVEWGTSLPETQYF. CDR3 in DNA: TGCAGCGTTGAGTGGGGGACTAGCCTCCCAGAGACCCAGTACTTC.